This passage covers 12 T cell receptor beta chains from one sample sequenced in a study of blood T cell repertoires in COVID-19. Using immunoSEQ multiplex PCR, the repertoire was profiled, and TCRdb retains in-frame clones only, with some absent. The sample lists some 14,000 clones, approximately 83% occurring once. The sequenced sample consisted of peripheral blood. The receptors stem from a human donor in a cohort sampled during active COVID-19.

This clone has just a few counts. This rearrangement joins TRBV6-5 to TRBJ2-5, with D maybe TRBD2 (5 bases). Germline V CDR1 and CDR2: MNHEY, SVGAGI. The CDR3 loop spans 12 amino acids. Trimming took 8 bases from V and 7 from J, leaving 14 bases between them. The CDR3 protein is CASRESPATQYF. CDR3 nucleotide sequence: TGTGCCAGCCGGGAATCCCCGGCGACCCAGTACTTC.

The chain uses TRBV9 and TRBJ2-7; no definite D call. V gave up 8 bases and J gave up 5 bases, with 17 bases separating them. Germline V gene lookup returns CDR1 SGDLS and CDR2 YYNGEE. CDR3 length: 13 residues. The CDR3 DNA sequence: TGTGCCAGTCATAACATCCGAACCAACGAGCAGTACTTC. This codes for CASHNIRTNEQYF. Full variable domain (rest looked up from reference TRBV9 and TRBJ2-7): DSGVTQTPKHLITATGQRVTLRCSPRSGDLSVYWYQQSLDQGLQFLIQYYNGEERAKGNILERFSAQQFPDLHSELNLSSLELGDSALYFCASHNIRTNEQYFGPGTRLTVT.

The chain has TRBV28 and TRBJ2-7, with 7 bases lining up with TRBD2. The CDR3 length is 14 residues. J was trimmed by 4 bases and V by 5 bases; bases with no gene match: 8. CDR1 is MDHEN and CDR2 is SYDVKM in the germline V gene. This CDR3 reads CASSGWRESYEQYF. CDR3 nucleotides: TGTGCCAGCAGTGGGTGGCGGGAGTCTTACGAGCAGTACTTC.

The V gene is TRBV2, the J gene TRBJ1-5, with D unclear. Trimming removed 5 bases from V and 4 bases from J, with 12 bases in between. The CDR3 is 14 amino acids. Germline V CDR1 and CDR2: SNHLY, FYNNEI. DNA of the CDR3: TGTGCCAGCAGTCCCACAGAGTTAAATCAGCCCCAGCATTTT. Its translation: CASSPTELNQPQHF.

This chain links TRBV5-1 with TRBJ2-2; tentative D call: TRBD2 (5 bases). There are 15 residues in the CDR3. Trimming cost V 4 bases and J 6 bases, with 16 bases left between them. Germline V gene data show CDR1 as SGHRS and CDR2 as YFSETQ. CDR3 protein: CASSGRTNPSGELFF. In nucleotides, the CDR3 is TGCGCCAGCAGCGGGAGAACTAACCCCTCCGGGGAGCTGTTTTTT.

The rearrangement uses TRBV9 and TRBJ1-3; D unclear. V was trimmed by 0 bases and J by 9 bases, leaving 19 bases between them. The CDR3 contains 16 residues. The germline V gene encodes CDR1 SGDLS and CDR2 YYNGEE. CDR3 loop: CASSVEARHYGGTIYF. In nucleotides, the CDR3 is TGTGCCAGCAGCGTAGAAGCCCGGCACTATGGTGGCACCATATATTTT.

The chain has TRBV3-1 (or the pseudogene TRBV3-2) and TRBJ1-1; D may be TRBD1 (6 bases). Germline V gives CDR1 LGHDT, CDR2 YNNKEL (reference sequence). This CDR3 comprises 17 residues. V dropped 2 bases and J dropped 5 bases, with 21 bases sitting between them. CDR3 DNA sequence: TGTGCCAGCAGCCAACAGGGGATACAGCCGGGGCGGACTGAAGCTTTCTTT. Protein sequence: CASSQQGIQPGRTEAFF.

The CDR3 nucleotides read TGTGCCAGCAGCGTAGCGGGACAGGGACGTAATGAAAAACTGTTTTTT. As protein: CASSVAGQGRNEKLFF. The J gene is TRBJ1-4, the V gene TRBV9, with TRBD1 identical over 9 bases. The V gene end was trimmed by 0 bases and the J gene end by 4 bases; junction bases not matched to a gene: 4. CDR3 size: 16 residues. Germline lookup yields CDR1 SGDLS and CDR2 YYNGEE. The full variable domain, in which reference TRBV9 and TRBJ1-4 provide the parts outside the CDR3, is DSGVTQTPKHLITATGQRVTLRCSPRSGDLSVYWYQQSLDQGLQFLIQYYNGEERAKGNILERFSAQQFPDLHSELNLSSLELGDSALYFCASSVAGQGRNEKLFFGSGTQLSVL.

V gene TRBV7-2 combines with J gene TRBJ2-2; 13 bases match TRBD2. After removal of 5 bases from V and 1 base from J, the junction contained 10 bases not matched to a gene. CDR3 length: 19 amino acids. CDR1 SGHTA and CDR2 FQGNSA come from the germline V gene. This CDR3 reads CASSVIGTSGARNTGELFF. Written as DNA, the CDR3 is TGTGCCAGCAGCGTCATAGGGACTAGCGGGGCAAGGAACACCGGGGAGCTGTTTTTT. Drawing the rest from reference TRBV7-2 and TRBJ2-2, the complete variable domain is GAGVSQSPSNKVTEKGKDVELRCDPISGHTALYWYRQSLGQGLEFLIYFQGNSAPDKSGLPSDRFSAERTGGSVSTLTIQRTQQEDSAVYLCASSVIGTSGARNTGELFFGEGSRLTVL.

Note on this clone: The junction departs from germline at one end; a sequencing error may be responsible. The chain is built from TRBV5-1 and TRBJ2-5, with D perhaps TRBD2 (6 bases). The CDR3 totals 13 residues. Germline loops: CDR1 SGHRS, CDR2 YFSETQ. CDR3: CASSWRDHETQYF. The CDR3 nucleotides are TGCGCCAGCAGCTGGAGGGACCATGAGACCCAGTACTTC.

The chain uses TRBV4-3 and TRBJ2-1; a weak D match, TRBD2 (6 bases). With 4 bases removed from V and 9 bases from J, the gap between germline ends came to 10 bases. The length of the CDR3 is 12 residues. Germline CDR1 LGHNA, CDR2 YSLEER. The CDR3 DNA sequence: TGCGCCAGCAGCCGGGGGGTCGGTGAGCAGTTCTTC. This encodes CASSRGVGEQFF.

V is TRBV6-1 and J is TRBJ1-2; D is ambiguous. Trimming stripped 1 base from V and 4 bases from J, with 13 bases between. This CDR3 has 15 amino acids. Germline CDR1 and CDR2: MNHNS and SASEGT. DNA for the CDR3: TGTGCCAGCAGTGAAGAGGAGTATGGGTTCTATGGCTACACCTTC. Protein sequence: CASSEEEYGFYGYTF.